Detailed here is one T cell receptor beta chain. Antigen specificity is unknown. The source of the sample is a study of naive and memory T cell subsets. Study-wide results and limits: The power law exponent of TCR abundance differed between naive and memory cells. A few larger clonotypes appeared in naive repertoires, especially CD8, possibly memory cells re-expressing CD45RA. TCR counts from RNA may reflect activation-linked expression changes.

CDR3 length equals 14 residues. Germline CDR1 reads LGHDT; CDR2 reads YNNKEL (reference sequence). V shed 4 bases, J shed 5 bases, and the junction held 5 bases outside the gene matches. Both TRBC1 and TRBC2 were covered by a beta constant-region primer of two equimolar oligonucleotides. Four rounds of PCR amplified the ligated cDNA using nested alpha and beta constant-region primers plus SP2. TCRdb re-called the UMI-ligation and nested PCR reads through MiXCR, storing one row per CDR3 protein. Of 98,000 or so distinct CDR3 sequences in the sample, approximately 10% were seen once. Material: naive CD4+ T cells from blood. This clonotype was sampled from a human donor in good health. This chain links TRBV3-1 with TRBJ2-7; TRBD1 matches 10 bases. The CDR3 is CASSPRDRGNEQYF. CDR3 DNA sequence: TGTGCCAGCAGCCCCCGGGACAGGGGTAACGAGCAGTACTTC.